The T cell receptor (beta chain) described here comes from a study of blood T cells in healthy people across ages. The wider study: Per every two T cells, about one barcoded beta molecule was captured by template switching.

General study findings and limits: Since the PBMCs were unsorted, naive and antigen-experienced cells could not be conclusively compared. Researchers deemed the diversity estimates from one million T cells underestimates. Donor CMV status was unknown, possibly confounding expanded clonotype changes.

Points on this clonotype: What it recognizes is unknown.

A J-beta primer mix and a sample-barcoded 5' primer were used in a second PCR of about 7 to 12 cycles. One entry per CDR3 protein, called by TCRdb with MiXCR from the 5' RACE reads. Of roughly 1,500,000 distinct CDR3 sequences in the sample, 30% to 35% were seen once. Trimming took 1 base from V and 6 from J; bases not matched to a gene: 11. The CDR3 has 16 amino acids. Looked up from germline, CDR1 is DFQATT and CDR2 is SNEGSKA (reference sequence). The genes are TRBV20-1 and TRBJ2-3; the match to TRBD2 covers 9 bases. The sample was blood. The TCR originated in a woman aged 25 to 39 in good health. CDR3 in amino acids: CSARGLGVAGADTQYF. The CDR3 DNA sequence: TGCAGTGCTAGAGGATTAGGGGTAGCGGGAGCGGATACGCAGTATTTT.